The sequence of this TCR beta chain was determined in a study of T cells in Graves' hyperthyroidism and ophthalmopathy (dated by TCRdb to 2018 to 2020). Notes on the research overall: Peripheral blood samples were taken at initial diagnosis, before any treatment was given. TCR V-J signatures able to tell the groups apart were searched for in a discovery cohort of 90 to 100 patients, of whom roughly 42 had Graves' ophthalmopathy and some 60 had stable Graves' hyperthyroidism. Prospective prediction of ophthalmopathy was tested in an independent validation cohort of 18 to 20 hyperthyroidism patients and around 16 patients who later progressed to ophthalmopathy. The approximately 100 discovery patients were randomly split 7:3 into training and test sets. In addition, the study compared T-cell repertoires in thyroid tissue and in blood from roughly six Graves' hyperthyroidism patients. After blood sampling, hyperthyroidism patients were treated with methimazole at a starting dose of 30 mg daily, and ophthalmopathy patients were treated with high-dose intravenous methylprednisolone. The paper describes TCR Vbeta CDR3 sequencing of 140 or so peripheral blood samples, made up of about 40 ophthalmopathy patients, approximately 73 hyperthyroidism patients and approximately 17 progressor patients. Broader findings and caveats from the paper: In validation, the model predicted progression to ophthalmopathy a median of about 5.9 months before onset, with over 60% sensitivity and 72.22% specificity. No statistical method was used to set the sample size in advance, and investigators knew the group allocation. Most expanded thyroid clonotypes (frequency above 0.001) were also detected in blood, suggesting blood repertoires may reflect thyroid immune responses. A model built on a 13 V-J signature distinguished ophthalmopathy from stable hyperthyroidism, reaching 85% to 90% sensitivity and about 81% specificity in cross-validation and 80%/75% in testing.

The TCR beta CDR3 regions were amplified from RNA transcripts. The first round of RT-PCR for the TCR CDR3 was performed with the HTBI primer set and the Qiagen OneStep RT-PCR kit. Libraries were constructed in a second round of multiplex PCR, after which size selection and purification were performed. Libraries were sequenced paired-end with 100 bp reads on an Illumina HiSeq2000. The source study handled its data this way. SOAPnuke was used to process the raw data, removing reads that contained adapters or uncalled bases, had a mean Phred below 15, or lacked an exact match to the constant primer or identifier. COPE v1.2.5 was used to merge the high-quality paired reads, and each unique nucleotide sequence was defined as a clonotype. MiTCR v1.1 was used to align the clonotypes against IMGT TRBV, TRBD and TRBJ reference segments. The analysis was restricted to V-J combinations with a frequency above 0.0001, which together covered roughly 99% of the repertoires. A TCS score was defined as the ratio of F50 (clonal expansion) to E x V (chaos), with BLOSUM62-based TCRdist applied between CDR3 peptides within each V-J. Welch's t-statistics and random forest reduced fewer than 600 V-J features to 10 to 15, which were used in a naive Bayes classifier (R e1071). In TCRdb, the public reads were trimmed at Q25 with fastp and aligned with MiXCR, with productive beta chains retained. Rows are combined by CDR3 protein, so each entry shows the most common genes and DNA. What appears here as the V and J calls and clone size reflects TCRdb's work, not the paper's. The sample data list approximately 520,000 distinct CDR3 sequences, and roughly 20% of these were observed just once. 26% of the sample goes to the ten largest clones.

The CDR3 covers 14 residues, taking in both the cysteine and the phenylalanine. The entry retains the CDR3 DNA only, 42 bases that are in frame from base 1. The germline V gene (reference sequence) provides CDR1 SEHNR and CDR2 FQNEAQ. The junction shows trimming of 5 bases on V and 1 base on J, plus 8 bases between the germline ends. This clonotype has just a few counts. This clone's antigen is unknown. It has no much larger one-base neighbor in the sample; base qualities were not kept. Stable Graves' hyperthyroidism was defined as the absence of progression to ophthalmopathy over 18 months of follow-up. The hyperthyroidism patients were between 18 and 65 years old and newly diagnosed, with a disease duration of less than 2 months. Patients with uncontrolled infections, other autoimmune diseases, pregnancy or lactation were excluded. Clinical symptoms, serum thyroxine and TRAb, thyroid ultrasound, and orbital computed tomography formed the basis for the diagnoses. PBMCs were isolated from about 9.1 ml of fresh peripheral blood by Ficoll-Paque density gradient centrifugation. Trizol reagent was used to extract total RNA, and RNA quality was then checked on an Agilent 2100 Bioanalyzer.

This receptor was identified in a man between 18 and 35 years old with Graves' hyperthyroidism. The rearrangement joined TRBV7-9 to TRBJ2-2; 5 matching bases give a weak D call of TRBD2. The sequencing sample was made of blood. The CDR3 region reads CASSTRQNTGELFF. The DNA is TGTGCCAGCAGCACTAGACAGAACACCGGGGAGCTGTTTTTT.